One sample yielded the 20 T cell receptor beta chains listed below, sequenced in a study of cytomegalovirus exposure and HLA in healthy donors. PCR primers comprised 60 Vbeta and 13 Jbeta primers. The table came from immunoSEQ multiplex PCR; TCRdb's copy has only in-frame clones and leaves some out. The sample has 110,000 to 150,000 clones, 55% to 80% seen once. The sample comprised PBMCs. The receptors were gathered from a human donor in good health.

The V and J genes are TRBV4-2 and TRBJ2-7, with D possibly matching TRBD2 (5 bases). The V and J ends lost 9 bases and 7 bases respectively, with 25 bases between them. The CDR3 totals 15 residues. Germline V gene data show CDR1 as LGHNA and CDR2 as YNFKEQ. This chain's CDR3 is CASSPPSGGPREQYF. CDR3 bases: TGTGCCAGTTCCCCCCCGAGCGGAGGCCCTCGTGAGCAGTACTTC.

A word on this clone: One base separates it from a far larger clone, so it is likely a read error. The chain has TRBV5-3 and TRBJ2-7, with D unclear. TRBV5-3 falls under the ORF class, with uncertain function. The CDR3 extends over 12 amino acids. Trimming stripped 0 bases from V and 3 bases from J, with 4 bases between. The CDR3 region is CARSLANYEQYF. The DNA for the CDR3 is TGTGCCAGAAGCTTGGCCAACTACGAGCAGTACTTC.

The rearrangement joins TRBV5-4 to TRBJ2-7; D not resolved. V lost 4 bases to trimming and J lost 5 bases, with 16 bases between them. Per the germline V gene, CDR1 is SGHNT and CDR2 is YYREEE (reference sequence). The CDR3 is made up of 14 amino acids. The CDR3, as DNA: TGTGCCAGCAGCCGACTCCTGGCCACTCACGAGCAGTACTTC. Protein sequence: CASSRLLATHEQYF.

This clone was counted between two and nine times. The chain recombines TRBV7-9 with TRBJ2-7; unclear D gene. Trimming shortened V by 4 bases and J by 1 base, and 20 bases separated the two germline ends. The CDR3 runs 17 residues. CDR1 and CDR2 from the germline V gene are SEHNR and FQNEAQ (reference sequence). CDR3 sequence reads: CASSSEKEHFGSYEQYF. In nucleotides, the CDR3 is TGTGCCAGCAGCTCCGAAAAGGAGCATTTTGGATCCTACGAGCAGTACTTC.

The chain employs TRBV15 and TRBJ1-5, with TRBD1 matching 8 bases. V dropped 5 bases and J dropped 2; count of bases not matched to a gene: 8. The V gene's germline CDR1 is LNHNV and CDR2 YYDKDF (reference sequence). This CDR3 is built from 16 residues. In nucleotides, the CDR3 is TGTGCCACCAGCCTGACAGGGGACGGGGGCAATCAGCCCCAGCATTTT. It translates to CATSLTGDGGNQPQHF.

The chain joins TRBV2 to TRBJ2-4; D is possibly TRBD1 (6 bases). The CDR3 totals 16 residues. The ends were cut back, 2 bases at V and 0 bases at J, with 11 bases in the middle. Per the germline V gene, CDR1 is SNHLY and CDR2 is FYNNEI. In DNA, the CDR3 is TGTGCCAGCAGTGAAACTGGGGGCTTAGCCAAAAACATTCAGTACTTC. It is translated as CASSETGGLAKNIQYF.

V and J are TRBV11-3 and TRBJ2-5; maybe TRBD2 (5 bases). This CDR3 region has 13 residues. Germline loops: CDR1 SGHNT, CDR2 YENEEA. The germline V and J ends were trimmed by 7 bases and 1 base, with 10 bases remaining between them. CDR3 sequence: CASTSGVQETQYF. CDR3 in DNA: TGTGCCAGCACCTCCGGGGTCCAAGAGACCCAGTACTTC. Together with reference TRBV11-3 and TRBJ2-5, the CDR3 gives the full variable domain: EAGVVQSPRYKIIEKKQPVAFWCNPISGHNTLYWYLQNLGQGPELLIRYENEEAVDDSQLPKDRFSAERLKGVDSTLKIQPAELGDSAVYLCASTSGVQETQYFGPGTRLLVL.

The chain couples TRBV29-1 to TRBJ1-1; 10 positions match TRBD1. V lost 7 bases and J lost 5; bases outside the gene matches: 7. The CDR3 consists of 13 residues. From germline, CDR1 is SQVTM and CDR2 ANQGSEA. The CDR3 DNA reads as TGCAGCGCGAGGGGACAGGGGTTAACTGAAGCTTTCTTT. It encodes CSARGQGLTEAFF.

This chain links TRBV6-6 with TRBJ2-7; 9 bases line up with TRBD1. V lost 4 bases, J lost 7 bases, and 8 bases stayed unmatched. CDR1 is MNHNY and CDR2 is SVGAGI in the germline V gene (reference sequence). The CDR3 covers 14 residues. In DNA form, the CDR3 reads TGTGCCAGCAGTTTCCGGGACAGGGTCCTAGAGCAGTACTTC. Translating gives CASSFRDRVLEQYF.

V is TRBV5-1 and J is TRBJ1-2; 10 bases fit TRBD1. The CDR3 is 16 residues long. J lost 6 bases, V lost 0 bases, and 8 bases had no gene match. Germline CDR1 and CDR2: SGHRS and YFSETQ. The CDR3 loop reads CASSLGAGQGLDGYTF. Written as DNA, the CDR3 is TGCGCCAGCAGCTTGGGCGCGGGACAGGGGTTGGATGGCTACACCTTC.

The rearrangement uses TRBV10-3 and TRBJ2-5, with 11 bases that match TRBD2. Germline trimming cut 0 bases from V and 3 bases from J; bases unmatched to any gene: 6. Germline-derived CDR1 and CDR2 are ENHRY and SYGVKD. The CDR3 covers 17 residues. The CDR3 DNA is TGTGCCATCAGTGAGTCTCTAGCGGGGGGACTGGAAGAGACCCAGTACTTC. Its translation is CAISESLAGGLEETQYF.

The V and J genes are TRBV5-4 and TRBJ2-3; TRBD2 aligns across 9 bases. V lost 4 bases, J lost 1 base, and 7 bases stayed unmatched. This CDR3 has 16 amino acids. CDR1 and CDR2 from the germline V gene are SGHNT and YYREEE (reference sequence). CDR3 residues: CASSPAGGRGTDTQYF. The CDR3 nucleotides read TGTGCCAGCAGCCCGGCGGGGGGGCGTGGCACAGATACGCAGTATTTT.

The rearrangement links TRBV23-1 to TRBJ1-2; 7 bases match TRBD1. TRBV23-1 counts as an open reading frame of uncertain function. The J segment lost 6 bases and the V segment lost 6 bases, leaving 16 bases of the junction unmatched. CDR3 size: 16 residues. The DNA of the CDR3 is TGCGCCAGCAGACCCCCGACAGGGCTACTGGCGGATGGCTACACCTTC. Translation: CASRPPTGLLADGYTF.

A single count supports this clone. The chain carries TRBV11-1 and TRBJ2-7, with 10 bases fitting TRBD2. The trim removed 1 base at V and 4 bases at J, leaving 4 bases unmatched. This CDR3 comprises 15 residues. The germline V gene encodes CDR1 SGHAT and CDR2 FQDESV (reference sequence). The CDR3 protein is CASSLVGTSAYEQYF. The CDR3, as DNA: TGTGCCAGCAGCTTAGTTGGGACTAGCGCGTACGAGCAGTACTTC.

CDR3 sequence: CAWSRGGSYEQYF. DNA for the CDR3: TGTGCCTGGAGTAGAGGGGGCTCCTACGAGCAGTACTTC. The gene calls are TRBV30 and TRBJ2-7, with D possibly being TRBD1 (6 bases). This CDR3 is built from 13 residues. Germline CDR1 reads GTSNPN; CDR2 reads SVGIG (reference sequence). Trimming left V 2 bases short and J 0 bases short, with 8 bases between.

The rearrangement uses TRBV10-1 and TRBJ1-2; D unresolved. V lost 9 bases and J lost 5, with 4 bases in between. The CDR3 covers 9 residues. Germline values: CDR1 WNHNN, CDR2 SYGVQD (reference sequence). CDR3 region: CASPYGYTF. In nucleotides, the CDR3 is TGCGCCAGTCCTTATGGCTACACCTTC.

V and J are TRBV6-5 and TRBJ2-3; D may be TRBD2 (6 bases). This CDR3 is built from 15 residues. V gave up 2 bases and J gave up 2 bases, with 11 bases separating them. Germline V gives CDR1 MNHEY, CDR2 SVGAGI. CDR3 sequence: CASSYRWGDTDTQYF. CDR3 DNA sequence: TGTGCCAGCAGTTACAGGTGGGGGGACACAGATACGCAGTATTTT.

The J gene is TRBJ2-5, the V gene TRBV6-1, with a weak D call TRBD2 (7 bases). The J call may be wrong; the DNA end is better matched by TRBJ2-7. This CDR3 contains 15 residues. Germline values: CDR1 MNHNS, CDR2 SASEGT. Here the CDR3 reads CASSEAGGAAYEQYF. In DNA form, the CDR3 reads TGTGCCAGCAGTGAAGCGGGGGGGGCCGCCTACGAGCAGTACTTC.

The genes are TRBV2 and TRBJ2-4, with 8 nucleotides matching TRBD2. With V trimmed by 8 bases and J by 6 bases, 9 bases remained unmatched. The germline V gene encodes CDR1 SNHLY and CDR2 FYNNEI. The CDR3 extends over 14 amino acids. CDR3 amino acids: CASGSRGGRNIQYF. CDR3 DNA: TGTGCCAGCGGGAGTCGGGGGGGTAGAAACATTCAGTACTTC.

The chain uses TRBV29-1 and TRBJ2-1, with 8 bases fitting TRBD2. V lost 3 bases to trimming and J lost 5 bases; unmatched junction nucleotides: 9. The CDR3 runs to 15 residues. In germline, CDR1 is SQVTM, CDR2 ANQGSEA. In DNA, the CDR3 is TGCAGCGTTGATGGGGTGGTAGCGGGGAACAATGAGCAGTTCTTC. It yields the protein CSVDGVVAGNNEQFF.